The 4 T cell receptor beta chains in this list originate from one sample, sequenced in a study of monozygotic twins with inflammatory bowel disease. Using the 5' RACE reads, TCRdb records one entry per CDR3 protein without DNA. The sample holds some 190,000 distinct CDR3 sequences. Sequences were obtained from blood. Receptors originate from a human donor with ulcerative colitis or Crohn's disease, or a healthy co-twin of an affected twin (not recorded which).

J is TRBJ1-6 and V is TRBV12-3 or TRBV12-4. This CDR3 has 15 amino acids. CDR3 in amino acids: CASSLDGELNSPLHF.

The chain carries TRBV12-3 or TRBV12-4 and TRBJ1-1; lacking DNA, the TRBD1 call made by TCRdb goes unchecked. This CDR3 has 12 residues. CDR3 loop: CASSLGGRGLTF.

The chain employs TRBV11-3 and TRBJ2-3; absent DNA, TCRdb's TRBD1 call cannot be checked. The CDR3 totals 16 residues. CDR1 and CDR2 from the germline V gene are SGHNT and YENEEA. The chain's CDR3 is CASSFGGTGLADTQYF.

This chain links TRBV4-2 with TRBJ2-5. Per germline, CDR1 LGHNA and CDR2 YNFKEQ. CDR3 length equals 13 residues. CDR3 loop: CASSQGVQETQYF.